This TCR beta chain was recovered during a study of control samples from healthy donors and cancer patients. The CDR3 length is 15 residues. CDR1 MNHEY and CDR2 SMNVEV come from the germline V gene (reference sequence). V lost 2 bases and J lost 5; bases outside the gene matches: 6. The data were produced by immunoSEQ multiplex PCR, yet TCRdb's version contains in-frame clones alone and is incomplete. The sample shows some 140,000 clones, roughly 89% of them seen only once. This clone was counted a few times. The receptor's source is a man aged 50-59 years with head and neck cancer. Sequencing was done on a sample of PBMCs. The chain combines TRBV27 with TRBJ2-7; 10 nucleotides agree with TRBD1. The CDR3 region is CASSLLLGQGNEQYF. DNA for the CDR3: TGTGCCAGCAGTTTACTTTTGGGACAGGGGAACGAGCAGTACTTC.